This TCR beta chain was observed in a study of blood T cells in healthy people across ages. For the second PCR, which ran for about 7 to 11 cycles, a sample-barcoded 5' primer and a J-beta primer mix were used. TCRdb reanalysed the 5' RACE reads using MiXCR and keeps one entry per CDR3 protein. The table shows hundreds of thousands of distinct CDR3 sequences, with under 65% occurring only once. Study-wide results and caveats: PBMCs went unsorted, and a conclusive naive versus antigen-experienced comparison was therefore prevented.

This clonotype has a count of ten or more. As yet, its antigen is unknown. CDR1 and CDR2 (germline): SQVTM, ANQGSEA. J gave up 7 bases and V 4 bases, and 6 bases lay outside the gene matches. The CDR3 spans 15 residues. The V and J genes are TRBV29-1 and TRBJ2-1, with 14 bases matching TRBD2. Sequenced material: blood. The receptor comes from a woman aged 80 or over in good health. The CDR3, as DNA: TGCAGCGTTGGAGGGACTAGCGGGAGAATTAATGAGCAGTTCTTC. Amino acids: CSVGGTSGRINEQFF.